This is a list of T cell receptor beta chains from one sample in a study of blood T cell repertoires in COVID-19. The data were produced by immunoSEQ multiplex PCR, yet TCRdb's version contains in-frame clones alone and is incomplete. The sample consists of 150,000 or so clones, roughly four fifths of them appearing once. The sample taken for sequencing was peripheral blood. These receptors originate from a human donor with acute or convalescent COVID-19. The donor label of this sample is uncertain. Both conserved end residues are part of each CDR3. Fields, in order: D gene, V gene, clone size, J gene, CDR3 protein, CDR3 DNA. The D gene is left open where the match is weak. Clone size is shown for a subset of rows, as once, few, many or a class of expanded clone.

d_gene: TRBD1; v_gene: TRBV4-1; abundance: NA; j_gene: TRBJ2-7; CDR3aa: CASCRDRESYEQYF; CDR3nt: TGCGCCAGCTGTCGGGACAGGGAATCCTACGAGCAGTACTTC
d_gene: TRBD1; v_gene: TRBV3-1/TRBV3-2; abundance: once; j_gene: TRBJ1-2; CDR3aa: CASSQDRDRSGGYGYTF; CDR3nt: TGTGCCAGCAGCCAAGATCGGGACAGGTCGGGGGGCTATGGCTACACCTTC
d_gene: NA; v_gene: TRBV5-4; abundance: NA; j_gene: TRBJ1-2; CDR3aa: CASSLEAGYGYTF; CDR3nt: TGTGCCAGCAGCTTGGAGGCAGGCTATGGCTACACCTTC
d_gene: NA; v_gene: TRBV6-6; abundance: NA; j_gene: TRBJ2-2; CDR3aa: CASSGQRNTGELFF; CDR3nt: TGTGCCAGCAGCGGACAGAGGAACACCGGGGAGCTGTTTTTT
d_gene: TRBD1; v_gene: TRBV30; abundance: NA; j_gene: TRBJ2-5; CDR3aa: CAWNIGGSETQYF; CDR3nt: TGTGCCTGGAACATAGGGGGCTCGGAGACCCAGTACTTC
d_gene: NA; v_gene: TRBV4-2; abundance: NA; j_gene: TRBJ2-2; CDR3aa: CASSQVRERIATGELFF; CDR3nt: TGTGCCAGCAGCCAAGTTCGTGAACGTATAGCCACCGGGGAGCTGTTTTTT
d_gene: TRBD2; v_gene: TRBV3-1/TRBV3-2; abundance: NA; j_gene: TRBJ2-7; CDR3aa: CASSQERLRGGPNEQYF; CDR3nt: TGTGCCAGCAGCCAAGAGCGTCTGCGGGGGGGTCCGAACGAGCAGTACTTC
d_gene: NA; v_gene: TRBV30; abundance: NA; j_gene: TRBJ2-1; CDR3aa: CAWSGIPMSNEQFF; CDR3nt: TGTGCCTGGTCAGGCATCCCTATGTCAAATGAGCAGTTCTTC
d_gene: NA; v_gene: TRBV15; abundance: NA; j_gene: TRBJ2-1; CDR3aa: CATSRGLGLGYNEQFF; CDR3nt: TGTGCCACCAGCAGAGGGTTGGGGCTAGGGTACAATGAGCAGTTCTTC
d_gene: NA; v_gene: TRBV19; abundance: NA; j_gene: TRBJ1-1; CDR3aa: CASSIGRLGRQANTEAFF; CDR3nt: TGTGCCAGTAGTATCGGGCGCTTAGGAAGACAGGCGAACACTGAAGCTTTCTTT
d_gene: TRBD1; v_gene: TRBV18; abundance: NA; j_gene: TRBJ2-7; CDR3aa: CASSPIPGGLEQYF; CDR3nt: TGTGCCAGCTCACCAATTCCAGGGGGCCTCGAGCAGTACTTC
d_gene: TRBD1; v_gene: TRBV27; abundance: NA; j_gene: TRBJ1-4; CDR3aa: CASSLSRTGVAEKLFF; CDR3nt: TGTGCCAGCAGTTTGTCGCGGACAGGGGTGGCTGAAAAACTGTTTTTT
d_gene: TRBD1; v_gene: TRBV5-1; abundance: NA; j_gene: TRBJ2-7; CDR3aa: CASSLRLLRDSFYEQYF; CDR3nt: TGCGCCAGCAGTCTACGGTTGCTCCGGGACAGCTTCTACGAGCAGTACTTC
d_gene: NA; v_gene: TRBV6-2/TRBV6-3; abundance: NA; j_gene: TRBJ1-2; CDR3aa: CASSYSERNYGYTF; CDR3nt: TGTGCCAGCAGTTACTCCGAACGGAACTATGGCTACACCTTC
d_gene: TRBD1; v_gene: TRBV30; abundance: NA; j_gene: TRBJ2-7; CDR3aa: CAWSGTGNYEQYF; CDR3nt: TGTGCCTGGAGCGGGACAGGGAACTACGAGCAGTACTTC
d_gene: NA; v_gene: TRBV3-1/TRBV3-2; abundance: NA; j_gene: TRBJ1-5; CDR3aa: CASSQGGPFQPQHF; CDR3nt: TGTGCCAGCAGCCAAGGGGGGCCCTTTCAGCCCCAGCATTTT
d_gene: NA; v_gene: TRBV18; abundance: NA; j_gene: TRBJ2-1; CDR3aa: CASSPGGEFISEQFF; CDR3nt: TGTGCCAGCTCACCAGGGGGCGAATTTATCAGTGAGCAGTTCTTC
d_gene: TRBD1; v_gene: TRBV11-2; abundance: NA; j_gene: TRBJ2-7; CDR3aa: CASSLAAGGGQGPYEQYF; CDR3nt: TGTGCCAGCAGCTTAGCGGCCGGTGGGGGACAGGGTCCCTACGAGCAGTACTTC
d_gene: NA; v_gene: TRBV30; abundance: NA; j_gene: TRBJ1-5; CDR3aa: CAWSVGGKPQHF; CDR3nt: TGTGCCTGGAGTGTTGGGGGGAAGCCCCAGCATTTT
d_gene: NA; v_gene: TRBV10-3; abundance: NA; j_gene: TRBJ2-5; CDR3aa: CAISNPASSETQYF; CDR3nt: TGTGCCATCAGCAATCCGGCTAGCAGTGAGACCCAGTACTTC
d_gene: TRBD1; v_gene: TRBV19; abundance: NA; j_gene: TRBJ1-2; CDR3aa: CASSPRDRGTLYGYTF; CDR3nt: TGTGCCAGTAGTCCCCGGGACAGGGGGACCCTCTATGGCTACACCTTC
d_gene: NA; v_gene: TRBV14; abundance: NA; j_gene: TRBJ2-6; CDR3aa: CASSQYSGANVLTF; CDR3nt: TGTGCCAGCAGCCAGTACTCTGGGGCCAACGTCCTGACTTTC
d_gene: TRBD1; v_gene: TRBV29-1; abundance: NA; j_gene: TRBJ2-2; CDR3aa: CSVGTGSGGELFF; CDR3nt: TGCAGCGTCGGGACAGGGTCGGGCGGGGAGCTGTTTTTT
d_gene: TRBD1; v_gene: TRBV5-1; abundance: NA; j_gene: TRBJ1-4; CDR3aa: CASSLGQGPQEKLFF; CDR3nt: TGCGCCAGCAGCTTAGGACAGGGGCCCCAGGAAAAACTGTTTTTT
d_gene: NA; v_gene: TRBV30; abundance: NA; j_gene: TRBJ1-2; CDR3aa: CAWSPGVYGYTF; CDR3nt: TGTGCCTGGAGTCCGGGGGTATATGGCTACACCTTC
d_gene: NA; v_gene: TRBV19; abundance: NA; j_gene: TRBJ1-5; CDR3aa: CASSPGLSGNQPQHF; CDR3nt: TGTGCCAGTAGCCCGGGACTTTCAGGGAATCAGCCCCAGCATTTT
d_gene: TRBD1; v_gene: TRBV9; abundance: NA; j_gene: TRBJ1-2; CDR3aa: CASSGQGIDNGYTF; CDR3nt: TGTGCCAGCAGCGGACAGGGAATTGACAATGGCTACACCTTC
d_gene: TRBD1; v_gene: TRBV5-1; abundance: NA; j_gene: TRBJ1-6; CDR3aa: CASSLEGTAYNSPLHF; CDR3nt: TGCGCCAGCAGCTTGGAGGGGACAGCCTATAATTCACCCCTCCACTTT
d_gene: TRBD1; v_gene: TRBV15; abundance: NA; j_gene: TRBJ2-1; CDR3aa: CATSPRDRGKSTYNEQFF; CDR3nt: TGTGCCACCAGCCCCCGGGACAGGGGGAAATCAACCTACAATGAGCAGTTCTTC
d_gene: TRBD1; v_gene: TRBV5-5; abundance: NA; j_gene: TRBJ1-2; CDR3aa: CASSSGTGEYGYTF; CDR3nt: TGTGCCAGCAGCTCCGGGACAGGGGAGTATGGCTACACCTTC
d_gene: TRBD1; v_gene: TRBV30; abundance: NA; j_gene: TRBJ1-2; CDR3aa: CAWTPRGTGDGGYTF; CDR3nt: TGTGCCTGGACCCCAAGGGGGACAGGGGATGGAGGCTACACCTTC
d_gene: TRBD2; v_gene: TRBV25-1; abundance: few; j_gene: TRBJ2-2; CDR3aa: CASRGTSGNTGELFF; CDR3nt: TGTGCCAGCAGGGGGACTAGCGGTAACACCGGGGAGCTGTTTTTT
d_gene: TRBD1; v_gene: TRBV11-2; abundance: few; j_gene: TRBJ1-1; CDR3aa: CASSSGTGNTEAFF; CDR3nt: TGTGCCAGCAGCTCCGGGACAGGGAACACTGAAGCTTTCTTT
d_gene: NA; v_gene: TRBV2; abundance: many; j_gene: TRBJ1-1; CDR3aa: CASSSQMGGGMNTEAFF; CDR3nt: TGTGCCAGCAGTTCCCAGATGGGGGGTGGGATGAACACTGAAGCTTTCTTT
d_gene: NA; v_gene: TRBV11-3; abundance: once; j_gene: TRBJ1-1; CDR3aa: CASSWPHVGTEAFF; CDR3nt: TGTGCCAGCAGCTGGCCGCATGTTGGCACTGAAGCTTTCTTT
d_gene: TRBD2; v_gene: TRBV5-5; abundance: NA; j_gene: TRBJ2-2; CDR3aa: CASSSLAGNGELFF; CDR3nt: TGTGCCAGCAGCTCACTAGCGGGGAACGGGGAGCTGTTTTTT
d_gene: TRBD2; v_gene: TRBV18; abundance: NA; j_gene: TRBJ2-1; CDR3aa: CASSPRWGSGGRGSYNEQFF; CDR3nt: TGTGCCAGCTCACCCAGGTGGGGTAGCGGGGGCCGGGGCTCCTACAATGAGCAGTTCTTC
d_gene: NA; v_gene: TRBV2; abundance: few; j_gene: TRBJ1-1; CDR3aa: CASSVGSMNTEAFF; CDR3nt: TGTGCCAGCAGTGTGGGCAGCATGAACACTGAAGCTTTCTTT
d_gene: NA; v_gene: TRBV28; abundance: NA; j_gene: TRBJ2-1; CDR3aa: CASSFPRGKQFF; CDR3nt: TGTGCCAGCAGTTTCCCTCGGGGAAAGCAGTTCTTC
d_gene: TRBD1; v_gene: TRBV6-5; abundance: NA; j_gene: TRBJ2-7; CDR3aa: CASIQGQGTPYEQYF; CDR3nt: TGTGCCAGCATCCAAGGACAGGGTACCCCCTACGAGCAGTACTTC
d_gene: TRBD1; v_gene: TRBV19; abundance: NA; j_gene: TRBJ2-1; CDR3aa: CASTRATLITGTGQGNEQFF; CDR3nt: TGTGCCAGTACCCGAGCCACCCTTATTACCGGGACAGGGCAAGGGAATGAGCAGTTCTTC
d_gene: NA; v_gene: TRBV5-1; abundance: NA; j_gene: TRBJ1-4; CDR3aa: CASSSPGYEKLFF; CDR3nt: TGCGCCAGCAGCTCCCCCGGGTATGAAAAACTGTTTTTT
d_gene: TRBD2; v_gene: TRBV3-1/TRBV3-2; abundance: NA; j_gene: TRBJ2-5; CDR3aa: CASSELAGSETQYF; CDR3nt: TGTGCCAGCAGCGAACTAGCGGGTTCAGAGACCCAGTACTTC